These 21 T cell receptor beta chains were sequenced from one sample in a study of OX40 agonist ivuxolimab in advanced cancers. The repertoire was sequenced with immunoSEQ multiplex PCR; TCRdb's copy has only in-frame clones and lacks some. The sample consists of tens of thousands of clones, 70% to 90% of them appearing once. The sample in question was CD4+ or CD8+ T cells sorted from blood, obtained in a trial of the OX40 agonist ivuxolimab. These receptors were collected from an adult with an advanced solid tumor such as melanoma, head and neck, liver or kidney cancer.

This clone came up once. The J gene is TRBJ2-3, the V gene TRBV9, with D uncertain. The V end was cut by 3 bases, the J end by 2 bases, with 13 bases between. In germline, CDR1 is SGDLS, CDR2 YYNGEE. This CDR3 has 15 amino acids. CDR3 DNA: TGTGCCAGCAGCGCCCTGACTCTCCCCACAGATACGCAGTATTTT. Translated: CASSALTLPTDTQYF.

In DNA form, the CDR3 reads TGTGCCAGCAAGGAGGGAACCACTGAAGCTTTCTTT. Translation: CASKEGTTEAFF. V usage is TRBV7-9 and J usage is TRBJ1-1; D is uncertain. Germline CDR1 reads SEHNR; CDR2 reads FQNEAQ (reference sequence). V was clipped by 7 bases and J by 4 bases, with 10 bases between them. The CDR3 sequence is 12 residues long.

The V call is TRBV7-9, the J call TRBJ2-5, with D possibly matching TRBD2 (6 bases). The CDR3 sequence is 15 residues long. Germline assignment: CDR1 SEHNR and CDR2 FQNEAQ (reference sequence). The V gene lost 2 bases and the J gene lost 4 bases, with 14 bases spanning the gap. The CDR3 DNA is TGTGCCAGCAGCTTATCCTTGGGGGGTCGAGAGACCCAGTACTTC. The encoded protein is CASSLSLGGRETQYF.

V and J are TRBV6-1 and TRBJ1-1; D uncertain. The length of the CDR3 is 13 residues. Germline CDR1 reads MNHNS; CDR2 reads SASEGT. V lost 5 bases to trimming and J lost 0 bases, with 7 bases between them. The CDR3 spells CASSIGMNTEAFF. The CDR3 coding sequence is TGTGCCAGCAGTATCGGGATGAACACTGAAGCTTTCTTT.

Only one count was recorded for this clone. The rearrangement links TRBV18 to TRBJ1-4, with D perhaps matching TRBD1 (5 bases). The CDR3 has 17 amino acids. V was pared by 3 bases and J by 0 bases, with 14 bases between. Germline CDR1 reads KGHSH; CDR2 reads LQKENI. This chain's CDR3 is CASSPFRQTATNEKLFF. In DNA form, the CDR3 reads TGTGCCAGCTCACCGTTTCGGCAGACAGCAACTAATGAAAAACTGTTTTTT.

There are a few counts of this clone. The rearrangement joins TRBV7-9 to TRBJ1-1; D is uncertain. The CDR3 spans 13 residues. Trimming cost V 8 bases and J 4 bases, with 14 bases left between them. Germline loops: CDR1 SEHNR, CDR2 FQNEAQ (reference sequence). The CDR3 DNA reads TGTGCCAGCTCCTTCGGTCCGGGCACTGAAGCTTTCTTT. Protein product: CASSFGPGTEAFF.

The chain joins TRBV15 to TRBJ1-4; a weak D match, TRBD1 (5 bases). With 5 bases removed from V and 8 bases from J, the gap between germline ends came to 15 bases. Germline CDR1 LNHNV, CDR2 YYDKDF (reference sequence). This CDR3 comprises 14 residues. CDR3 residues: CATSLGRGTEKLFF. In DNA, the CDR3 is TGTGCCACCAGCCTAGGGCGGGGGACGGAAAAACTGTTTTTT.

This clone was observed a single time. The chain carries TRBV27 and TRBJ2-1; TRBD2 matches at 7 bases. J gave up 1 base and V 3 bases, and 3 bases lay outside the gene matches. Per the germline V gene, CDR1 is MNHEY and CDR2 is SMNVEV (reference sequence). The CDR3 runs 15 residues. The CDR3 is CASSLALASYNEQFF. In nucleotides, the CDR3 is TGTGCCAGCAGTTTGGCACTAGCGTCCTACAATGAGCAGTTCTTC.

The J gene is TRBJ2-3, the V gene TRBV29-1; 7 bases line up with TRBD1. V trimming: 3 bases; J trimming: 4 bases; junction bases outside the gene matches: 4. The CDR3 sequence is 13 residues long. CDR1 is SQVTM and CDR2 is ANQGSEA in the germline V gene. The CDR3 DNA follows: TGCAGCGTTGAGAAGGGGGCGGCAGATACGCAGTATTTT. As protein: CSVEKGAADTQYF.

This chain uses TRBV7-8 with TRBJ1-2, with 7 positions matching TRBD1. The V segment lost 0 bases and the J segment 2 bases; nucleotides outside the gene matches: 3. The germline V gene has CDR1 SGHVS and CDR2 FQNEAQ. The CDR3 runs 15 residues. DNA for the CDR3: TGTGCCAGCAGCTTAGCCTGGGACAGCAACTATGGCTACACCTTC. Protein product: CASSLAWDSNYGYTF.

This chain connects TRBV7-9 to TRBJ1-3; 7 bases align to TRBD1. Germline CDR1 is SEHNR and CDR2 is FQNEAQ (reference sequence). This CDR3 is 16 amino acids long. J lost 0 bases, V lost 5 bases, and 7 bases had no gene match. This CDR3 is CASSVTGTASGNTIYF. CDR3 coding DNA: TGTGCCAGCAGCGTGACCGGGACAGCCTCTGGAAACACCATATATTTT.

The chain joins TRBV12-5 to TRBJ1-2, with no clear D. The CDR3 is 16 residues long. Germline assignment: CDR1 LGHNT and CDR2 FRNRAP. Between the trimmed V and J ends, which lost 1 base and 1 base, there was a span of 13 bases. CDR3 sequence (DNA): TGTGCTAGTGGTTTGGCCGGGAACAGTGTTAACTATGGCTACACCTTC. This gives the protein CASGLAGNSVNYGYTF.

This clone was seen more than once but under ten times. The rearrangement joins TRBV4-3 to TRBJ1-1; D is unresolved. Germline CDR1 and CDR2: LGHNA and YSLEER. With 0 bases removed from V and 1 base from J, the gap between germline ends came to 9 bases. The CDR3 sequence is 15 residues long. The CDR3, as DNA: TGCGCCAGCAGCCAAGAACTCCGGGGGAACACTGAAGCTTTCTTT. Residues: CASSQELRGNTEAFF.

The chain joins TRBV30 to TRBJ2-7, with D possibly called TRBD1 or TRBD2 (5 bases each). V shed 3 bases and J shed 0 bases, with 15 bases lying between them. The CDR3 covers 15 residues. Per the germline V gene, CDR1 is GTSNPN and CDR2 is SVGIG (reference sequence). As DNA, the CDR3 is TGTGCCTGGAGAAGGAGTCCAGGGAGCTCCTACGAGCAGTACTTC. Encoded protein: CAWRRSPGSSYEQYF.

This clone was seen only a few times. This chain connects TRBV7-9 to TRBJ1-6; tentative D call: TRBD1 (5 bases). The ends were cut back, 5 bases at V and 10 bases at J, with 18 bases in the middle. Germline V gives CDR1 SEHNR, CDR2 FQNEAQ (reference sequence). CDR3 size: 15 residues. This chain's CDR3 is CASSLRDRRGSPLHF. CDR3 DNA: TGTGCCAGCAGCCTCCGGGACCGGCGGGGGTCACCCCTCCACTTT.

The V and J genes are TRBV7-2 and TRBJ1-1, with D possibly matching TRBD1 (5 bases). The V and J ends lost 0 bases and 4 bases respectively, with 15 bases between them. CDR3 length: 16 amino acids. Germline loops: CDR1 SGHTA, CDR2 FQGNSA. The CDR3: CASSLAGREWSTEAFF. The CDR3 region has the DNA TGTGCCAGCAGCTTAGCGGGACGGGAGTGGAGCACTGAAGCTTTCTTT. The variable domain in full, completed from reference TRBV7-2 and TRBJ1-1, reads GAGVSQSPSNKVTEKGKDVELRCDPISGHTALYWYRQSLGQGLEFLIYFQGNSAPDKSGLPSDRFSAERTGGSVSTLTIQRTQQEDSAVYLCASSLAGREWSTEAFFGQGTRLTVV.

The V and J genes are TRBV27 and TRBJ2-2; D is unresolved. The length of the CDR3 is 14 residues. CDR1 and CDR2 (germline): MNHEY, SMNVEV (reference sequence). V was shortened by 5 bases and J by 3 bases, with 10 bases between the two germline ends. CDR3 region: CASSPQDHTGELFF. CDR3 sequence (DNA): TGTGCCAGCAGTCCGCAGGATCACACCGGGGAGCTGTTTTTT.

The V call is TRBV7-2, the J call TRBJ2-7, with TRBD2 matching over 10 bases. CDR1 SGHTA and CDR2 FQGNSA come from the germline V gene. Trimming at V came to 1 base and at J to 3 bases, leaving 3 bases not matched to a gene. The CDR3 extends over 15 amino acids. CDR3: CASSLVLAGDYEQYF. The CDR3 DNA reads TGTGCCAGCAGCTTAGTTCTAGCGGGGGACTACGAGCAGTACTTC.

The CDR3 sequence is CASSLVTGTVSSYNEQFF. The CDR3 bases are TGTGCCAGCAGCTTAGTAACGGGGACAGTTAGCTCCTACAATGAGCAGTTCTTC. The J gene is TRBJ2-1, the V gene TRBV7-2; 7 positions agree with TRBD1. The CDR3 runs to 18 residues. V was pared by 1 base and J by 0 bases, with 9 bases of the junction left unmatched. Per the germline V gene, CDR1 is SGHTA and CDR2 is FQGNSA.

This clone is medium-sized by share. The V and J genes are TRBV2 and TRBJ2-7, with D possibly TRBD1 on 6 matching bases. The CDR3 totals 13 residues. The germline V gene has CDR1 SNHLY and CDR2 FYNNEI. V lost 7 bases, J lost 2 bases, and 12 bases lay in between. CDR3 bases: TGTGCCAGCACCAGACAGGAGACCTACGAGCAGTACTTC. Protein sequence: CASTRQETYEQYF. The entire variable domain, with the rest obtained from reference TRBV2 and TRBJ2-7, is as follows: EPEVTQTPSHQVTQMGQEVILRCVPISNHLYFYWYRQILGQKVEFLVSFYNNEISEKSEIFDDQFSVERPDGSNFTLKIRSTKLEDSAMYFCASTRQETYEQYFGPGTRLTVT.

The rearrangement links TRBV2 to TRBJ2-7; weak D call: TRBD1 (7 bases). V was trimmed by 6 bases and J by 3 bases, leaving 15 bases between them. Germline V gives CDR1 SNHLY, CDR2 FYNNEI. CDR3 length equals 14 residues. CDR3 region: CASRPAGQSYEQYF. In DNA form, the CDR3 reads TGTGCCAGCAGACCCGCGGGACAGAGCTACGAGCAGTACTTC.